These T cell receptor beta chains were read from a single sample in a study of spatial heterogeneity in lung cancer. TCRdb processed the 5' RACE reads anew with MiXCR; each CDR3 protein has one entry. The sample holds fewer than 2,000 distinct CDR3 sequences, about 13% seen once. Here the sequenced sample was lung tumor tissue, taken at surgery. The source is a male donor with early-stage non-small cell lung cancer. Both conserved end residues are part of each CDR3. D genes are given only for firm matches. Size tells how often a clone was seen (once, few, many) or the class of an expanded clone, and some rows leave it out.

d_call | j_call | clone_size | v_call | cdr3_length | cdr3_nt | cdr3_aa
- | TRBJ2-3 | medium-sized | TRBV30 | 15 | TGTGCCTGGAGTAGGGAGACTCATCAGGGAGATACGCAGTATTTT | CAWSRETHQGDTQYF
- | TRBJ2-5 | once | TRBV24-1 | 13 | TGTGCCACCAGGGCGAGGGAGGAAGAGACCCAGTACTTC | CATRAREEETQYF
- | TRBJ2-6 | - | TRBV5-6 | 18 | TGTGCCAGCAGCTTGGTGGACGCCCTAAGCTCTGGGGCCAACGTCCTGACTTTC | CASSLVDALSSGANVLTF
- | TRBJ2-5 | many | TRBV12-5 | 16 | TGTGCTAGTGCCCGTCCGAGGGAGCGGAGGGGAGAGACCCAGTACTTC | CASARPRERRGETQYF
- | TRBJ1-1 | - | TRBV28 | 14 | TGTGCCAGCAGTTTCCCTGACGCACGGACTGAAGCTTTCTTT | CASSFPDARTEAFF
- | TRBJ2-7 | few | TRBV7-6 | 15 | TGTGCCAGCAGCCAAAGGGGCGGCAGCTCCTACGAGCAGTACTTC | CASSQRGGSSYEQYF
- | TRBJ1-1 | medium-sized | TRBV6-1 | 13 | TGTGCCAGCAGTTTGACCCCGGACGTGGAAGCTTTCTTT | CASSLTPDVEAFF
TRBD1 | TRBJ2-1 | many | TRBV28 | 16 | TGTGCCAGCAGTTCGCCGGGACAGGGAGCCTACAATGAGCAGTTCTTC | CASSSPGQGAYNEQFF
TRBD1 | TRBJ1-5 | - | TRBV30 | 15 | TGTGCCTGGAGTATCGCCTGGGACAGTAATCAGCCCCAGCATTTT | CAWSIAWDSNQPQHF
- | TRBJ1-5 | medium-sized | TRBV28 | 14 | TGTGCCAGCAGTTTAAGGTGGGGCGCACAGCCCCAGCATTTT | CASSLRWGAQPQHF
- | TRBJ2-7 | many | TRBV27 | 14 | TGTGCCAGCCTCCCGGACAGTAATTCCTACGAGCAGTACTTC | CASLPDSNSYEQYF
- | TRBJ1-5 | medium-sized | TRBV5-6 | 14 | TGTGCCAGCAGCTTGGGGGGGAGCAATCAGCCCCAGCATTTT | CASSLGGSNQPQHF
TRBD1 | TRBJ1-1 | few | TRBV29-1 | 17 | TGCAGCGATAACAGGGGGCGCCGGACCGCGCGGGACACTGAAGCTTTCTTT | CSDNRGRRTARDTEAFF